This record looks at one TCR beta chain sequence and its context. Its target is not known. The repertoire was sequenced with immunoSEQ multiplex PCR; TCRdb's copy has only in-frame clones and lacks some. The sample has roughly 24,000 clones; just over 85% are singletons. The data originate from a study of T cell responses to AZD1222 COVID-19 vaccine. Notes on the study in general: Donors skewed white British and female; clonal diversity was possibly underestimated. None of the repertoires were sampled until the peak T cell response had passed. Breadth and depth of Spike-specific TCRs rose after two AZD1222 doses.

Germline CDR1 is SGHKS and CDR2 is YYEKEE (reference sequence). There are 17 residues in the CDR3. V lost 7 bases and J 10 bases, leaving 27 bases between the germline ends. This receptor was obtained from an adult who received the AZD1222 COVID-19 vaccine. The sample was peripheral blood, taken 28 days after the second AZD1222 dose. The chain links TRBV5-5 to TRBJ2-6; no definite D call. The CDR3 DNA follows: TGTGCCAGCGCTACACTTGTCTCGCACAAAGTCGGGAACGTCCTGACTTTC. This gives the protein CASATLVSHKVGNVLTF.